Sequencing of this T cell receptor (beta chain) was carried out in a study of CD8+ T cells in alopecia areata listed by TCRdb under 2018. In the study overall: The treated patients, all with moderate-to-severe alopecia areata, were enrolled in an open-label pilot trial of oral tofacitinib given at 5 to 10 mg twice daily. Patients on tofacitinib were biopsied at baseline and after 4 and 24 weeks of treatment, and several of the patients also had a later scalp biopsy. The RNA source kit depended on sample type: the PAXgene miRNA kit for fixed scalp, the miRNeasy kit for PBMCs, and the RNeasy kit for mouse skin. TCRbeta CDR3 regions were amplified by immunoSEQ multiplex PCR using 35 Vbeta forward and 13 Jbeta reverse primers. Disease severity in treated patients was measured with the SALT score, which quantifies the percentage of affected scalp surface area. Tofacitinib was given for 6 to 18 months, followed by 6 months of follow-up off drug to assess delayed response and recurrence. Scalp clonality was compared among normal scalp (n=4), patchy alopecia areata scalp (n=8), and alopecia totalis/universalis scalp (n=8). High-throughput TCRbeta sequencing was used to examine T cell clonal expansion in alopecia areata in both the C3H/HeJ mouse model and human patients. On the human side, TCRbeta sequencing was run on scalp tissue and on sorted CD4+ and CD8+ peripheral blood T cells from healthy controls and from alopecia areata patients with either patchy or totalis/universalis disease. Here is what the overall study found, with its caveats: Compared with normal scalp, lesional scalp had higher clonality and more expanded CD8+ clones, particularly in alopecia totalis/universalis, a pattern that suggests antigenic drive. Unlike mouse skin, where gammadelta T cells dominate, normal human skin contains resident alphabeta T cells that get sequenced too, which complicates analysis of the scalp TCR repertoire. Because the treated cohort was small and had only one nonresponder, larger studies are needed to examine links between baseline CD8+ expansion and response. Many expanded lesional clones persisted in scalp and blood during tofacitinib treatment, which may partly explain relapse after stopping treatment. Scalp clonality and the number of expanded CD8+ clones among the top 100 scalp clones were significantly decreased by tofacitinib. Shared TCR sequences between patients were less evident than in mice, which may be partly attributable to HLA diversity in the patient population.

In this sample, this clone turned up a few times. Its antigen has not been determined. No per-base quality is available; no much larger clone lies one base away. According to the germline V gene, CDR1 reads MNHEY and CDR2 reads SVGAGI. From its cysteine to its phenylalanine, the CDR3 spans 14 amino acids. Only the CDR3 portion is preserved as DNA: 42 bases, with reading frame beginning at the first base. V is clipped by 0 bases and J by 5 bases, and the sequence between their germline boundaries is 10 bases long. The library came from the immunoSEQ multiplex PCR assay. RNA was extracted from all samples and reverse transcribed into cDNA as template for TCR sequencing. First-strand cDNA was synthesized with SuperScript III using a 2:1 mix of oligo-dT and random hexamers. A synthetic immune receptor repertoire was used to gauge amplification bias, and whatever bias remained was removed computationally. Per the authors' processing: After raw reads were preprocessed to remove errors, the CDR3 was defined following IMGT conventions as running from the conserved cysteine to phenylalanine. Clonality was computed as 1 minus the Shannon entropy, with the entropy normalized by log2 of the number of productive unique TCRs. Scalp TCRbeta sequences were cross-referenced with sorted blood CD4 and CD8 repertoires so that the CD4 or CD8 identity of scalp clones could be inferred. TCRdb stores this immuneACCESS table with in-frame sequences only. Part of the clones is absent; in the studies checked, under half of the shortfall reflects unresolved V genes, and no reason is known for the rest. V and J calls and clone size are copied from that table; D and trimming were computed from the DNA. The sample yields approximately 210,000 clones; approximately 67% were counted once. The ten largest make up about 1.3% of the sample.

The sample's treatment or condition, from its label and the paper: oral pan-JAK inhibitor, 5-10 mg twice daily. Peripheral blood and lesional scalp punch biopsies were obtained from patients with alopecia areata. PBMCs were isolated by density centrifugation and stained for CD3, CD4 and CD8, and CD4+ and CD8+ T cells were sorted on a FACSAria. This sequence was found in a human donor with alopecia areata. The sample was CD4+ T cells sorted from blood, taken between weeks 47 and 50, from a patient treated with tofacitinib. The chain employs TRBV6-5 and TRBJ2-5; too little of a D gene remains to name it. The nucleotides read TGTGCCAGCAGTTACTCGAGCTACGGGGAGACCCAGTACTTC. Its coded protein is CASSYSSYGETQYF.